This TCR beta chain was identified during a study of T cell responses to AZD1222 COVID-19 vaccine. Whole-study results and caveats: Most donors were white British, females outnumbered males, and clonal diversity was possibly underestimated. Nearly half of spike-specific TCRs reportedly go after variant regions that carry no mutations.

A note on this clone: Its matching antigen is unknown.

Repertoires were generated with immunoSEQ multiplex PCR, while TCRdb's copy carries only in-frame clones and drops some. This sample yields 77,000 or so clones, of which around nine tenths are seen a single time; 18% belongs to the top ten. The sample was peripheral blood, taken 28 days after the second AZD1222 dose. The source of this sequence is an adult who received the AZD1222 COVID-19 vaccine.

This CDR3 reads CASSQDQGEKLFF. The CDR3 DNA follows: TGTGCCAGCAGCCAAGATCAGGGAGAAAAACTGTTTTTT. The chain employs TRBV4-2 and TRBJ1-4; possible D gene TRBD1, 5 bases. This CDR3 is built from 13 residues. Germline V gene lookup returns CDR1 LGHNA and CDR2 YNFKEQ. Trimming removed 0 bases at V and 8 bases at J, with 7 bases between.